The entry that follows covers one T cell receptor (beta chain) sequence. What this receptor recognizes is not known. It has no much larger one-base neighbor in the sample; base qualities were not kept. To be selected, patients needed enough residual fresh-frozen tumor tissue and more than two years of available survival data. None of the glioblastoma patients carried an isocitrate dehydrogenase mutation, although molecular status otherwise varied. PBMC were collected before vaccination, two weeks after the third vaccination, and at tumor progression when it occurred. The Qiagen DNeasy Blood extraction Kit was used to extract genomic DNA. This entry is derived from a study of glioma-infiltrating T cells after dendritic cell vaccination (dated by TCRdb to 2016 to 2017). Some background on the complete study: Of the approximately 15 glioblastoma patients in the cohort, all drawn from Phase I and II dendritic cell vaccination trials, 9 were newly diagnosed and 6 had recurrent disease. To make the vaccine, monocyte-derived dendritic cells were cultured for 7 to 8 days with IL-4 and GM-CSF and then pulsed overnight with autologous tumor lysate. Between the early 2000s and the early 2010s, patients were given autologous tumor lysate-pulsed dendritic cell vaccination. Survival after dendritic cell vaccination was correlated with TCR sequencing metrics, including TIL content and tumor-blood repertoire overlap. Patients received three intradermal dendritic cell vaccine injections at biweekly intervals in the arm below the axilla. Deep sequencing of TCR beta CDR3 regions was used to quantify tumor-infiltrating lymphocyte content and compare tumor and blood repertoires in dendritic cell-vaccinated glioblastoma patients. The research as a whole found: The cohort was small and heterogeneous, with few patients having full blood and tumor sets and even fewer initial-recurrent tumor pairs. The TCR overlap response model with three groups was called speculative and said to need prospective validation. TCR clonality showed no direct relationship with survival, which suggests that a diverse polyclonal response may matter. Longer time to progression and overall survival after dendritic cell vaccination were predicted by higher estimated pretreatment TIL content.

V loses 1 base of germline sequence and J loses 4 bases, and the interval between the two ends is 2 bases. The CDR3 holds 11 amino acids from the cysteine to the phenylalanine. This entry keeps only the CDR3 DNA: 33 bases, framed from base 1. For CDR1 and CDR2, the germline V gene lists SGHAT and FQNNGV. Using the immunoSEQ assay, TCRB CDR3 regions were amplified from approximately 2 micrograms of genomic DNA, or from all available DNA when less than that was on hand. For multiplex PCR, 60 forward primers for TCR V beta segments and 13 reverse primers for J beta segments were used. To estimate the number of reads per starting template, synthetic control templates were added to each sample at limiting dilution. Reads of 87 bp were generated by sequencing on the Illumina HiSeq System. In the authors' own workflow: PCR and sequencing errors were removed by merging closely related sequences with a nearest neighbor algorithm. TCR overlap was defined as the percentage of unique tumor TCR beta sequences that were also present in the same patient's peripheral blood. In TCRdb, the immuneACCESS table is reduced to in-frame sequences with V and J assigned. These tables do not hold every clone; where another copy was compared, an unresolved V gene accounts for under half, and the others remain unexplained. That table supplies the V and J calls and clone size; D and trimming were determined from the DNA. In all, the sample holds about 50,000 clones, and 85% of those were seen once. 11% of the sample is in the top ten clones.

The chain is made from TRBV11-2 and TRBJ2-7; confidence is insufficient to name the D gene. The receptor's source is a human donor with glioblastoma. The material sequenced was blood, taken before dendritic cell vaccination. The CDR3 is CASSLVYEQYF. Here is the DNA: TGTGCCAGCAGCTTAGTATACGAGCAGTACTTC.